The 20 T cell receptor beta chains given below trace back to one sample, sequenced in a study of patients and donors after allogeneic stem cell transplantation. MiXCR, run by TCRdb on the RT-PCR reads, gives a single entry per CDR3 protein. Of 800,000 to 1,000,000 distinct CDR3 sequences listed, over 15% are singletons. The sequencing sample was made of blood, either unsorted or a sorted T cell fraction (not recorded which). The receptor set was obtained from a human donor who was either an allogeneic HSCT recipient or a stem cell or donor lymphocyte infusion donor (not recorded which). It is not recorded whose cells these are; they may come from a transplant donor.

The gene calls are TRBV12-3 or TRBV12-4 and TRBJ1-5, with D perhaps TRBD1 (6 bases). This CDR3 contains 15 residues. V lost 5 bases and J 4 bases, leaving 15 bases between the germline ends. The DNA for the CDR3 is TGTGCCAGCAGTCCTACTACCGGGACAAATCAGCCCCAGCATTTT. Its protein product is CASSPTTGTNQPQHF.

The sample holds a few counts of this clonotype. The chain is built from TRBV12-3 or TRBV12-4 and TRBJ2-3; TRBD2 matches 11 bases. V lost 3 bases, J lost 1 base, and 21 bases stayed unmatched. This CDR3 is 22 amino acids long. CDR3 sequence: CASSLGTGSRTSGSRGTDTQYF. The CDR3 bases are TGTGCCAGCAGTTTGGGGACAGGCTCCCGTACTAGCGGGAGTAGGGGCACAGATACGCAGTATTTT.

There are a few counts of this clonotype. V gene TRBV20-1 combines with J gene TRBJ2-1; possibly TRBD1 or TRBD2 for D (5 bases each). The CDR3 spans 16 residues. V lost 1 base, J lost 3 bases, and 16 bases lay in between. From germline, CDR1 is DFQATT and CDR2 SNEGSKA (reference sequence). In DNA, the CDR3 is TGCAGTGCTAGAGTCGCCGGGACCTCATTCTACAATGAGCAGTTCTTC. It is translated as CSARVAGTSFYNEQFF.

This clonotype was seen a few times. The CDR3 DNA is TGTGCCATCAGTGCGACAGGGGGCTTAGAGACCCAGTACTTC. Amino acid sequence: CAISATGGLETQYF. The chain is built from TRBV10-3 and TRBJ2-5; 10 nucleotides agree with TRBD1. The ends lost 4 bases at V and 4 bases at J; junction bases unmatched: 3. Germline V gene lookup returns CDR1 ENHRY and CDR2 SYGVKD. The CDR3 contains 14 residues.

CDR3 bases: TGCGCCAGCAGCCAAGATAGGGCGGGGGGGCCTAGTAACATTCAGTACTTC. Translated, it gives CASSQDRAGGPSNIQYF. J is TRBJ2-4 and V is TRBV4-3; 9 bases line up with TRBD2. V dropped 0 bases and J dropped 7; count of bases not matched to a gene: 10. CDR3 length: 17 residues. The germline V gene encodes CDR1 LGHNA and CDR2 YSLEER.

The V gene is TRBV10-3, the J gene TRBJ2-1, with 10 bases aligning to TRBD2. Looked up from germline, CDR1 is ENHRY and CDR2 is SYGVKD. The CDR3 runs 13 residues. V shed 10 bases and J 7 bases; nucleotides not matched to a gene: 7. CDR3 in amino acids: CATEGTSENEQFF. CDR3 nucleotide sequence: TGTGCCACAGAAGGGACTAGCGAGAATGAGCAGTTCTTC.

CDR3 loop: CASSTWRDRRTDTQYF. CDR3 bases: TGTGCCAGCAGCACCTGGCGGGACAGGCGCACAGATACGCAGTATTTT. The V and J genes are TRBV7-9 and TRBJ2-3, with 8 positions matching TRBD1. This CDR3 spans 16 amino acids. Germline CDR1 and CDR2: SEHNR and FQNEAQ (reference sequence). Trimming at V came to 5 bases and at J to 1 base, leaving 8 bases not matched to a gene.

The sample holds one count of this clonotype. This sequence joins TRBV29-1 and TRBJ2-6; D is possibly TRBD1 or TRBD2 (5 bases each). Germline V gene data show CDR1 as SQVTM and CDR2 as ANQGSEA. V was pared by 3 bases and J by 0 bases, with 9 bases between. The CDR3 sequence is 15 residues long. The CDR3 is CSVEGVSSGANVLTF. Written as DNA, the CDR3 is TGCAGCGTTGAGGGGGTGAGCTCTGGGGCCAACGTCCTGACTTTC.

This clonotype was detected ten times or more. The chain carries TRBV24-1 and TRBJ2-3; tentative D call: TRBD2 (6 bases). This CDR3 is built from 17 residues. Germline lookup yields CDR1 KGHDR and CDR2 SFDVKD. V was shortened by 0 bases and J by 1 base, with 13 bases between the two germline ends. In nucleotides, the CDR3 is TGTGCCACCAGTGATTTGGTAAGGGGACTGGGCACAGATACGCAGTATTTT. Residues: CATSDLVRGLGTDTQYF.

This clonotype was recorded a few times. This chain joins TRBV11-2 and TRBJ2-5; 9 bases align to TRBD2. The CDR3 is 17 amino acids. The germline V gene has CDR1 SGHAT and CDR2 FQNNGV. The trim removed 3 bases at V and 1 base at J, leaving 9 bases unmatched. The CDR3 nucleotides are TGTGCCAGCAGCTTTGTTAGGAGCGGGGGGCCCCAAGAGACCCAGTACTTC. Its translation: CASSFVRSGGPQETQYF.

This clonotype was seen a handful of times. V and J are TRBV7-2 and TRBJ2-2, with a tentative D call TRBD2 (5 bases). The CDR3 is 17 amino acids. CDR1 and CDR2 from the germline V gene are SGHTA and FQGNSA. Trimming removed 2 bases at V and 7 bases at J, with 20 bases between. CDR3: CASSLRSAGISGGELFF. The CDR3 coding sequence is TGTGCCAGCAGCTTAAGGTCGGCCGGGATTAGTGGCGGGGAGCTGTTTTTT.

The chain joins TRBV20-1 to TRBJ1-2, with a tentative D call TRBD1 (5 bases). Germline values: CDR1 DFQATT, CDR2 SNEGSKA (reference sequence). CDR3 length equals 13 residues. Deletions cut 6 bases from V and 3 bases from J, with 14 bases between. Here the CDR3 reads CSAVTANDYGYTF. For the CDR3, the DNA is TGCAGTGCGGTGACAGCAAACGACTATGGCTACACCTTC.

This clonotype has more than one count but fewer than ten. The V gene is TRBV20-1, the J gene TRBJ1-2; TRBD1 is a possible D gene (6 bases). Germline loops: CDR1 DFQATT, CDR2 SNEGSKA (reference sequence). V lost 6 bases to trimming and J lost 4 bases, with 21 bases between them. CDR3 length equals 15 residues. The CDR3 region has the DNA TGCAGTGCAGGCCTCACAGGGACGGGGAGCTATGGCTACACCTTC. This encodes CSAGLTGTGSYGYTF.

This clonotype was found a few times. The V and J genes are TRBV6-5 and TRBJ2-1, with TRBD1 identical over 11 bases. There are 15 residues in the CDR3. In germline, CDR1 is MNHEY, CDR2 SVGAGI. Losses at the gene ends were 1 base for V and 7 bases for J; bases not matched to a gene: 3. This CDR3 reads CASSYWTGGLNEQFF. In DNA form, the CDR3 reads TGTGCCAGCAGTTACTGGACAGGGGGCCTGAATGAGCAGTTCTTC.

CDR3: CSARDQGNDYGYTF. CDR3 in DNA: TGCAGTGCTAGAGATCAGGGGAATGACTATGGCTACACCTTC. The chain carries TRBV20-1 and TRBJ1-2, with D tentatively TRBD1 (6 bases). Trimming left V 0 bases short and J 3 bases short, with 11 bases between. The CDR3 totals 14 residues. CDR1 and CDR2 from the germline V gene are DFQATT and SNEGSKA (reference sequence).

The chain combines TRBV5-1 with TRBJ2-3, with 9 positions matching TRBD2. The CDR3 consists of 16 residues. Trimming removed 0 bases from V and 0 bases from J; junction bases left unmatched: 2. Germline assignment: CDR1 SGHRS and CDR2 YFSETQ. The CDR3 DNA reads as TGCGCCAGCAGCTTGGCCGGGACTAGCAGCACAGATACGCAGTATTTT. It codes for CASSLAGTSSTDTQYF. The variable domain in full, with the rest retrieved from reference TRBV5-1 and TRBJ2-3, is KAGVTQTPRYLIKTRGQQVTLSCSPISGHRSVSWYQQTPGQGLQFLFEYFSETQRNKGNFPGRFSGRQFSNSRSEMNVSTLELGDSALYLCASSLAGTSSTDTQYFGPGTRLTVL.

The chain couples TRBV6-1 to TRBJ1-3, with D possibly being TRBD1 (6 bases). With 6 bases removed from V and 5 bases from J, the gap between germline ends came to 17 bases. CDR1 is MNHNS and CDR2 is SASEGT in the germline V gene. The CDR3 extends over 15 amino acids. DNA of the CDR3: TGTGCCAGCAGGGATACGGGGGGCGTGAGAAACACCATATATTTT. The encoded protein is CASRDTGGVRNTIYF.

This clonotype has only a few counts. The chain recombines TRBV6-1 with TRBJ1-5; D remains unclear. V was cut by 5 bases and J by 4 bases, with 9 bases left in between. The CDR3 has 13 residues. Germline V lookup: CDR1 MNHNS, CDR2 SASEGT. The CDR3 coding sequence is TGTGCCAGCAGTAACCACCCAAATCAGCCCCAGCATTTT. This gives the protein CASSNHPNQPQHF.

This clonotype was detected only a few times. The chain links TRBV5-1 to TRBJ2-3; maybe TRBD2 (7 bases). The germline gives CDR1 SGHRS, CDR2 YFSETQ. The CDR3 is 16 amino acids. V was trimmed by 0 bases and J by 2 bases, leaving 13 bases between them. The DNA for the CDR3 is TGCGCCAGCAGCTTGGTAGGGGGGGAACACACAGATACGCAGTATTTT. Encoded protein: CASSLVGGEHTDTQYF.

V and J are TRBV12-3 or TRBV12-4 and TRBJ1-1; D unclear. V was shortened by 1 base and J by 3 bases, with 9 bases between the two germline ends. This CDR3 contains 14 residues. CDR3 DNA: TGTGCCAGCAGTTTAGAGATGGGGTACACTGAAGCTTTCTTT. It codes for CASSLEMGYTEAFF.